Following are 8 T cell receptor beta chains from one sample sequenced in a study of T cells in Graves' hyperthyroidism and ophthalmopathy. Amplification of TCR beta CDR3 regions was performed using RNA transcripts as template. First-round RT-PCR targeting the TCR CDR3 was performed with the HTBI primer set. TCRdb recomputed calls from the multiplex PCR reads with MiXCR, one row per CDR3 protein. The sample includes about 720,000 distinct CDR3 sequences, around 15% of them seen just once. The source material was blood. Receptor source: a man between 18 and 29 years old with Graves' hyperthyroidism.

Ten or more counts support this clonotype. The chain links TRBV28 to TRBJ2-1, with a possible D match to TRBD1 (5 bases). This CDR3 contains 12 residues. V lost 10 bases and J 3 bases, leaving 10 bases between the germline ends. Germline V gene data show CDR1 as MDHEN and CDR2 as SYDVKM. This CDR3 is CATTDSYNEQFF. The CDR3 nucleotides are TGTGCCACCACAGACAGCTACAATGAGCAGTTCTTC.

The V and J genes are TRBV19 and TRBJ2-1, with D tentatively TRBD2 (5 bases). This CDR3 is 15 amino acids long. V was cut by 1 base and J by 4 bases, with 11 bases left in between. Germline V gene sequence: CDR1 LNHDA, CDR2 SQIVND (reference sequence). The CDR3 DNA reads TGTGCCAGTAGTATAGCCGGACTGATATACAATGAGCAGTTCTTC. Its translation: CASSIAGLIYNEQFF. Combining the CDR3 with reference TRBV19 and TRBJ2-1 gives the whole variable domain DGGITQSPKYLFRKEGQNVTLSCEQNLNHDAMYWYRQDPGQGLRLIYYSQIVNDFQKGDIAEGYSVSREKKESFPLTVTSAQKNPTAFYLCASSIAGLIYNEQFFGPGTRLTVL.

The genes are TRBV28 and TRBJ1-1; D perhaps matches TRBD1 (5 bases). Trimming stripped 0 bases from V and 7 bases from J, with 12 bases between. There are 14 residues in the CDR3. Germline CDR1 MDHEN, CDR2 SYDVKM. The CDR3 nucleotides are TGTGCCAGCAGTTTATGGCCCCAGGGACGTGAAGCTTTCTTT. It translates to CASSLWPQGREAFF.

This clonotype appeared once. The gene calls are TRBV6-1 and TRBJ2-2, with TRBD1 as a possible D gene (6 bases). The V gene's germline CDR1 is MNHNS and CDR2 SASEGT. V was trimmed by 11 bases and J by 2 bases, leaving 12 bases between them. This CDR3 has 13 amino acids. CDR3 amino acids: CAGGTGNTGELFF. The DNA for the CDR3 is TGTGCCGGGGGCACGGGAAACACCGGGGAGCTGTTTTTT.

This clonotype was recorded a few times. This chain joins TRBV28 and TRBJ2-2; 8 bases line up with TRBD1. V lost 6 bases to trimming and J lost 6 bases; unmatched junction nucleotides: 3. CDR1 MDHEN and CDR2 SYDVKM come from the germline V gene. CDR3 length: 13 residues. CDR3 coding DNA: TGTGCCAGCAGGCTACAGGGGGCCGGGGAGCTGTTTTTT. This sequence encodes CASRLQGAGELFF.

This clonotype was seen ten or more times. The V gene is TRBV28, the J gene TRBJ2-7; TRBD1 aligns across 7 bases. V lost 5 bases to trimming and J lost 2 bases; unmatched junction nucleotides: 12. Per the germline V gene, CDR1 is MDHEN and CDR2 is SYDVKM. CDR3 size: 16 residues. This CDR3 is CASSTTDRSIPYEQYF. The CDR3 DNA reads as TGTGCCAGCAGTACCACGGACAGGTCAATTCCCTACGAGCAGTACTTC.

This clonotype was seen ten or more times. This chain uses TRBV10-3 with TRBJ2-5; TRBD2 is a possible D gene (5 bases). CDR1 is ENHRY and CDR2 is SYGVKD in the germline V gene. This CDR3 is built from 16 residues. Trimming pared 0 bases from V and 5 bases from J, leaving 16 bases between. This chain's CDR3 is CAISESLASRGETQYF. DNA of the CDR3: TGTGCCATCAGTGAGTCTTTGGCCTCACGAGGGGAGACCCAGTACTTC.

This clonotype was seen at least ten times. The V call is TRBV7-9, the J call TRBJ2-7; TRBD2 might be the D (6 bases). Germline V gene sequence: CDR1 SEHNR, CDR2 FQNEAQ (reference sequence). V dropped 4 bases and J dropped 9 bases, with 19 bases sitting between them. This CDR3 region has 14 residues. CDR3 DNA: TGTGCCAGCAGCTCCGGAGGGACCCAGGTCGGGCAGTACTTC. It translates to CASSSGGTQVGQYF.